Presented here are 30 T cell receptor beta chains from one specimen sequenced in a study of T cell clonality in common variable immunodeficiency. Generated by immunoSEQ multiplex PCR, the TCRdb table keeps only in-frame clones and is missing some. Observed in the sample are roughly 58,000 clones, none of them singletons. The sample comprised peripheral blood mononuclear cells. The receptors here all came from a person aged 18-70 years in good health.

In its sample, this clone was seen many times. Coverage ceases 3 residues before the CDR3 finishes, and the germline J gene fills in the end. The V and J genes are TRBV20-1 and TRBJ2-7, with 13 bases matching TRBD2. The CDR3 has 14 amino acids. Germline lookup yields CDR1 DFQATT and CDR2 SNEGSKA (reference sequence). V lost 6 bases to trimming and J lost 4 bases; unmatched junction nucleotides: 6. CDR3 DNA (partial): TGCAGTGCCGAGGGACTAGCGGGGACGTACGAG. Protein product: CSAEGLAGTYE. In full, the CDR3 reads CSAEGLAGTYEQYF.

This clone appeared many times. Read coverage stops 3 residues before the CDR3 terminus; the germline J gene supplies the remainder. V and J are TRBV20-1 and TRBJ2-1; the match to TRBD2 covers 8 bases. The CDR3 consists of 14 residues. V lost 2 bases to trimming and J lost 3 bases; unmatched junction nucleotides: 3. Germline CDR1 reads DFQATT; CDR2 reads SNEGSKA (reference sequence). CDR3 region: CSARSSGDYNEQFF. CDR3 DNA (partial): TGCAGTGCTAGAAGTAGCGGGGACTACAATGAG.

This clone was seen many times. The CDR3 end is not reached by the read, which stops 3 residues before it; the germline J gene fills it in. This chain links TRBV15 with TRBJ1-6; tentative D call: TRBD1 (6 bases). Trimming removed 4 bases from V and 10 bases from J, with 14 bases in between. Germline CDR1 is LNHNV and CDR2 is YYDKDF (reference sequence). The CDR3 totals 14 residues. The CDR3 is CATSNRVSGSPLHF. The part of the CDR3 DNA that was read is TGTGCCACCAGCAACAGGGTATCGGGGTCACCC. The variable domain in full, with the rest retrieved from reference TRBV15 and TRBJ1-6, is DAMVIQNPRYQVTQFGKPVTLSCSQTLNHNVMYWYQQKSSQAPKLLFHYYDKDFNNEADTPDNFQSRRPNTSFCFLDIRSPGLGDTAMYLCATSNRVSGSPLHFGNGTRLTVT.

This clone came up many times. The read falls 3 residues short of the CDR3 end, and the missing part is taken from the germline J gene. The V gene is TRBV5-8, the J gene TRBJ2-6, with 7 bases aligning to TRBD1. This CDR3 has 11 amino acids. CDR1 and CDR2 from the germline V gene are SGHTS and YDEGEE. The CDR3 sequence: CASSQGQILTF. The CDR3 bases that were read are TGTGCCAGCAGCCAGGGACAGATC.

In this sample, this clone turned up a few times. The read gets to within 3 residues of the CDR3 end, and the germline J gene fills in the rest. The chain is built from TRBV5-6 and TRBJ2-4; D remains ambiguous. Germline V gene data show CDR1 as SGHDT and CDR2 as YYEEEE. The CDR3 covers 14 residues. CDR3 DNA (partial): TGTGCCAGCAGCTTGGCAAGAGCTAACTATGGT. Translated, it gives CASSLARANYG. The complete CDR3 protein is CASSLARANYGQYF.

This clone was counted ten times or more. The read stops 3 residues short of the end of the CDR3; the missing end is completed from the germline J gene. V gene TRBV30 combines with J gene TRBJ1-6, with no clear D. The CDR3 totals 11 residues. The V gene's germline CDR1 is GTSNPN and CDR2 SVGIG (reference sequence). The covered CDR3 bases are TGTGCCTGGAGTGTATCCCCGTCC. Protein sequence: CAWSVSPS. The whole CDR3 is CAWSVSPSLHF. The full variable domain, in which reference TRBV30 and TRBJ1-6 provide the parts outside the CDR3, is SQTIHQWPATLVQPVGSPLSLECTVEGTSNPNLYWYRQAAGRGLQLLFYSVGIGQISSEVPQNLSASRPQDRQFILSSKKLLLSDSGFYLCAWSVSPSLHFGNGTRLTVT.

This clone was counted ten times or more. The CDR3 bases that were read are TGCGCCAGCAGCTCCTCGGGGGGGCCGAGCTCCTACGAG. Encoded protein: CASSSSGGPSSYE. In full, the CDR3 reads CASSSSGGPSSYEQYF. This chain links TRBV5-1 with TRBJ2-7; TRBD2 agrees at 8 bases. The observed sequence ends 3 residues before the CDR3 terminus, with the missing tail filled in from the germline J gene. With V trimmed by 3 bases and J by 0 bases, 8 bases remained unmatched. Germline values: CDR1 SGHRS, CDR2 YFSETQ. The CDR3 consists of 16 residues.

This clone turned up a few times. The read stops 3 residues short of the end of the CDR3; the missing end is completed from the germline J gene. The chain couples TRBV30 to TRBJ2-5; 11 bases fit TRBD1. Trimming took 8 bases from V and 5 from J; bases not matched to a gene: 10. The germline gives CDR1 GTSNPN, CDR2 SVGIG (reference sequence). CDR3 size: 14 residues. The CDR3 sequence is CARSRDRGSETQYF. CDR3 DNA, as far as it was read: TGTGCCCGGTCCCGGGACAGGGGGTCGGAGACC.

This clone has ten or more counts. The CDR3 is cut off 3 residues early in the read; its end comes from the germline J gene. The rearrangement joins TRBV2 to TRBJ1-4, with 7 bases lining up with TRBD1. Looked up from germline, CDR1 is SNHLY and CDR2 is FYNNEI. Germline trimming cut 9 bases from V and 0 bases from J; bases unmatched to any gene: 4. CDR3 length: 14 amino acids. CDR3: CASGQDTTNEKLFF. CDR3 DNA (partial): TGTGCCAGTGGACAGGACACAACTAATGAAAAA. Full variable domain (remainder filled in from reference TRBV2 and TRBJ1-4): EPEVTQTPSHQVTQMGQEVILRCVPISNHLYFYWYRQILGQKVEFLVSFYNNEISEKSEIFDDQFSVERPDGSNFTLKIRSTKLEDSAMYFCASGQDTTNEKLFFGSGTQLSVL.

CDR3: CASSPWDRDTDTYTF. CDR3 bases read: TGTGCCAGCTCACCTTGGGACAGGGATACAGATACC. The chain links TRBV18 to TRBJ1-2; TRBD1 aligns across 9 bases. Read data end 3 residues before the CDR3 end; the end is taken from the germline J gene. In germline, CDR1 is KGHSH, CDR2 LQKENI. This CDR3 contains 15 residues.

This clone showed up many times. The missing CDR3 end, 3 residues past where the read stops, is filled in from the germline J gene. The V gene is TRBV7-6, the J gene TRBJ2-1, with 11 nucleotides matching TRBD2. There are 15 residues in the CDR3. J lost 3 bases, V lost 4 bases, and 2 bases had no gene match. Per the germline V gene, CDR1 is SGHVS and CDR2 is FNYEAQ. The CDR3 DNA, read in part, is TGTGCCAGCAGCTCTACTAGCGGGGGCTACAATGAG. It encodes CASSSTSGGYNE. The whole CDR3 sequence is CASSSTSGGYNEQFF.

In its sample, this clone was seen many times. The read terminates 3 residues ahead of where the CDR3 ends, so the germline J gene completes it. V and J are TRBV6-2 or TRBV6-3 and TRBJ2-2; D might be TRBD2 (5 bases). Germline loops: CDR1 MNHEY, CDR2 SVGEGT. The germline V and J ends were trimmed by 6 bases and 3 bases, with 14 bases remaining between them. The CDR3 is made up of 15 amino acids. Incomplete CDR3 DNA: TGTGCCAGCAGGCCCGGACTTGAGCACACCGGGGAG. The encoded protein is CASRPGLEHTGE. The full CDR3 protein reads CASRPGLEHTGELFF.

This clone was recorded at least ten times. The read falls 3 residues short of the CDR3 end, and the missing part is taken from the germline J gene. The V call is TRBV28, the J call TRBJ1-2, with TRBD1 matching 9 bases. Trimming at V came to 5 bases and at J to 4 bases, leaving 5 bases not matched to a gene. Per germline, CDR1 MDHEN and CDR2 SYDVKM. This CDR3 has 14 residues. The CDR3 sequence is CASSVPGQGYGYTF. CDR3 DNA, as far as it was read: TGTGCCAGCAGTGTCCCGGGACAGGGCTATGGC.

This clone has at least ten counts. The read stops 3 residues short of the end of the CDR3; the missing end is completed from the germline J gene. The rearrangement links TRBV18 to TRBJ1-4; 7 bases line up with TRBD1. The CDR3 has 15 residues. From germline, CDR1 is KGHSH and CDR2 LQKENI. V lost 3 bases to trimming and J lost 0 bases; unmatched junction nucleotides: 1. This CDR3 is CASSPTGPTNEKLFF. The sequenced part of the CDR3 DNA is TGTGCCAGCTCACCGACAGGGCCAACTAATGAAAAA.

This clone was recorded at least ten times. The read gets to within 3 residues of the CDR3 end, and the germline J gene fills in the rest. V is TRBV5-1 and J is TRBJ2-3; no definite D call. This CDR3 is built from 16 residues. V was clipped by 4 bases and J by 1 base, with 16 bases between them. From germline, CDR1 is SGHRS and CDR2 YFSETQ. The CDR3 bases that were read are TGCGCCAGCAGCCTACTTTCCGGGTTCGGCACAGATACG. It translates to CASSLLSGFGTDT. In full, the CDR3 is CASSLLSGFGTDTQYF.

At least ten counts were recorded for this clone. The CDR3 goes on 3 residues after the read ends, and that part is filled in from the germline J gene. The chain joins TRBV20-1 to TRBJ2-1; D gene unclear. The CDR3 contains 18 residues. The germline V gene encodes CDR1 DFQATT and CDR2 SNEGSKA (reference sequence). The V and J ends lost 1 base and 0 bases respectively, with 19 bases between them. The CDR3 loop reads CSARVLSLTAYSYNEQFF. The part of the CDR3 DNA that was read is TGCAGTGCTAGAGTACTTAGCCTAACTGCCTACTCCTACAATGAG.

Turning to this clone: The read terminates 3 residues before the CDR3 end, so the remaining end is supplied by the germline J gene. This chain connects TRBV7-9 to TRBJ1-1, with a weak D call TRBD1 (6 bases). Deletions cut 5 bases from V and 6 bases from J, with 16 bases between. The CDR3 extends over 14 amino acids. Germline CDR1 reads SEHNR; CDR2 reads FQNEAQ (reference sequence). Incomplete CDR3 DNA: TGTGCCAGCAGCGACCCCCGGGACAACCCTGAA. Residues: CASSDPRDNPE. The complete CDR3 reads CASSDPRDNPEAFF.

This clone came up many times. The DNA ends 3 residues before the CDR3 does, and the rest of the CDR3 is filled in from the germline J gene. The V gene is TRBV20-1, the J gene TRBJ2-2; 10 bases align to TRBD2. CDR1 is DFQATT and CDR2 is SNEGSKA in the germline V gene (reference sequence). The CDR3 is 17 residues long. V gave up 1 base and J gave up 0 bases; unmatched junction bases: 5. The CDR3: CSARASLAGANTGELFF. The CDR3 DNA, read in part, is TGCAGTGCTAGAGCCTCCCTAGCGGGAGCGAACACCGGGGAG.

Ten or more counts support this clone. The CDR3 end lies 3 residues beyond the end of the read and is filled in from the germline J gene. The chain combines TRBV7-9 with TRBJ1-1; D is ambiguous. The CDR3 spans 14 residues. The V gene lost 1 base and the J gene lost 1 base, with 7 bases spanning the gap. The germline V gene has CDR1 SEHNR and CDR2 FQNEAQ (reference sequence). The CDR3 bases that were read are TGTGCCAGCAGCTTAGACGCGGGGAACACTGAA. It yields the protein CASSLDAGNTE. The whole CDR3 protein reads CASSLDAGNTEAFF.

This clone was seen ten or more times. The read stops 3 residues short of the end of the CDR3; the missing end is completed from the germline J gene. The V gene is TRBV18, the J gene TRBJ2-1, with TRBD2 as a possible D gene (5 bases). With 8 bases removed from V and 0 bases from J, the gap between germline ends came to 20 bases. The CDR3 is 17 amino acids. Looked up from germline, CDR1 is KGHSH and CDR2 is LQKENI. The sequenced CDR3 bases are TGTGCCAGCCAACCGCAAGCGGAGCCCAGCTCCTACAATGAG. Translating it yields CASQPQAEPSSYNE. The entire CDR3 protein reads CASQPQAEPSSYNEQFF.

The table lists this clone with many counts. The read gets to within 3 residues of the CDR3 end, and the germline J gene fills in the rest. The chain links TRBV5-1 to TRBJ2-7; possibly TRBD1 for D (6 bases). Trimming took off 1 base at V and 2 bases at J, with 10 bases between the two ends. Per the germline V gene, CDR1 is SGHRS and CDR2 is YFSETQ. CDR3 length: 14 residues. Incomplete CDR3 DNA: TGCGCCAGCAGCTTGTGGCAGGGGACCTACGAG. Protein product: CASSLWQGTYE. The CDR3, in full, reads CASSLWQGTYEQYF.

This clone was seen many times. The DNA read from the CDR3 is TGTGCCAGCAGCGTAGGACTAGCGCAGAACACCGGGGAG. Translating it yields CASSVGLAQNTGE. The full CDR3 protein reads CASSVGLAQNTGELFF. V gene TRBV9 combines with J gene TRBJ2-2, with 8 bases lining up with TRBD2. Coverage ceases 3 residues before the CDR3 finishes, and the germline J gene fills in the end. The CDR3 consists of 16 residues. V lost 0 bases, J lost 1 base, and 2 bases stayed unmatched. Looked up from germline, CDR1 is SGDLS and CDR2 is YYNGEE. Full variable domain (missing parts from reference TRBV9 and TRBJ2-2): DSGVTQTPKHLITATGQRVTLRCSPRSGDLSVYWYQQSLDQGLQFLIQYYNGEERAKGNILERFSAQQFPDLHSELNLSSLELGDSALYFCASSVGLAQNTGELFFGEGSRLTVL.

This clone was picked up many times. Sequencing ends 3 residues short of the CDR3 end; the germline J gene provides the rest. Other DNA sequences of this sample code for an identical CDR3. The V gene is TRBV6-1, the J gene TRBJ1-3; tentatively, D is TRBD1 (6 bases). The CDR3 loop spans 15 amino acids. CDR1 and CDR2 (germline): MNHNS, SASEGT. The ends were cut back, 4 bases at V and 0 bases at J, with 10 bases in the middle. CDR3 in amino acids: CASSVDRSSGNTIYF. The covered CDR3 bases are TGTGCCAGCAGTGTGGACAGAAGCTCTGGAAACACC.

Notes on this clone: The read ends 3 residues early relative to the CDR3; the germline J gene fills the gap. This chain links TRBV10-2 with TRBJ2-1; 13 bases line up with TRBD2. Germline-derived CDR1 and CDR2 are WSHSY and SAAADI. V was clipped by 6 bases and J by 8 bases; unmatched bases: 4. The CDR3 runs to 14 residues. The CDR3 bases that were read are TGCGCCAGCAGCGCCGGACTAGCGGGAGATGAG. Amino acids: CASSAGLAGDE. The entire CDR3 sequence reads CASSAGLAGDEQFF.

This clone was picked up many times. The missing CDR3 end, 3 residues past where the read stops, is filled in from the germline J gene. The chain links TRBV29-1 to TRBJ2-1; 12 nucleotides agree with TRBD2. The trim removed 3 bases at V and 9 bases at J, leaving 6 bases unmatched. CDR1 and CDR2 (germline): SQVTM, ANQGSEA. The CDR3 is 14 amino acids. CDR3 sequence reads: CSVDRLAGGGEQFF. Incomplete CDR3 DNA: TGCAGCGTTGATAGGCTAGCGGGAGGGGGTGAG.

This clone has a count of ten or more. The read gets to within 3 residues of the CDR3 end, and the germline J gene fills in the rest. This sequence joins TRBV7-9 and TRBJ1-1, with a tentative D call TRBD1 (6 bases). V was trimmed by 1 base and J by 4 bases, leaving 10 bases between them. Germline V lookup: CDR1 SEHNR, CDR2 FQNEAQ (reference sequence). The CDR3 length is 14 residues. CDR3 sequence: CASSLGQGRTEAFF. Partial CDR3 DNA: TGTGCCAGCAGCTTAGGGCAGGGGCGCACTGAA. The full variable domain, rest sourced from reference TRBV7-9 and TRBJ1-1, is DTGVSQNPRHKITKRGQNVTFRCDPISEHNRLYWYRQTLGQGPEFLTYFQNEAQLEKSRLLSDRFSAERPKGSFSTLEIQRTEQGDSAMYLCASSLGQGRTEAFFGQGTRLTVV.

This clone was observed many times. Coverage ceases 3 residues before the CDR3 finishes, and the germline J gene fills in the end. This sequence joins TRBV19 and TRBJ2-2, with TRBD2 matching 7 bases. This CDR3 is built from 18 residues. Trimming removed 3 bases from V and 1 base from J; junction bases left unmatched: 11. From germline, CDR1 is LNHDA and CDR2 SQIVND (reference sequence). The CDR3 is CASSIFPTASGNTGELFF. Incomplete CDR3 DNA: TGTGCCAGTAGTATTTTTCCTACGGCTAGCGGGAACACCGGGGAG. The full variable domain, rest sourced from reference TRBV19 and TRBJ2-2, is DGGITQSPKYLFRKEGQNVTLSCEQNLNHDAMYWYRQDPGQGLRLIYYSQIVNDFQKGDIAEGYSVSREKKESFPLTVTSAQKNPTAFYLCASSIFPTASGNTGELFFGEGSRLTVL.

The sample holds a few counts of this clone. The CDR3 is cut off 3 residues early in the read; its end comes from the germline J gene. The J gene is TRBJ2-3, the V gene TRBV30, with D perhaps TRBD1 (5 bases). The CDR3 totals 17 residues. From germline, CDR1 is GTSNPN and CDR2 SVGIG (reference sequence). CDR3 region: CAWSQPQGSISNQPQYF. The part of the CDR3 DNA that was read is TGTGCCTGGAGTCAACCGCAGGGCTCGATCAGCAATCAGCCG.

Many counts were recorded for this clone. With the read ending 3 residues before the CDR3 end, the germline J gene is used to fill in that end. This chain links TRBV20-1 with TRBJ2-5; D perhaps matches TRBD2 (6 bases). Germline V gene lookup returns CDR1 DFQATT and CDR2 SNEGSKA (reference sequence). Trimming cost V 0 bases and J 2 bases, with 16 bases left between them. The CDR3 extends over 16 amino acids. CDR3 protein: CSARDETRGGQETQYF. The sequenced part of the CDR3 DNA is TGCAGTGCTAGAGATGAGACTAGAGGCGGACAAGAGACC.

This clone came up many times. The DNA ends 3 residues before the CDR3 does, and the rest of the CDR3 is filled in from the germline J gene. The chain carries TRBV20-1 and TRBJ2-7, with 11 positions matching TRBD1. The CDR3 has 13 residues. The V segment lost 6 bases and the J segment 4 bases; nucleotides outside the gene matches: 5. Germline CDR1 is DFQATT and CDR2 is SNEGSKA (reference sequence). The CDR3 spells CSATGTGGYEQYF. The covered CDR3 bases are TGCAGTGCAACCGGGACAGGGGGATACGAG.